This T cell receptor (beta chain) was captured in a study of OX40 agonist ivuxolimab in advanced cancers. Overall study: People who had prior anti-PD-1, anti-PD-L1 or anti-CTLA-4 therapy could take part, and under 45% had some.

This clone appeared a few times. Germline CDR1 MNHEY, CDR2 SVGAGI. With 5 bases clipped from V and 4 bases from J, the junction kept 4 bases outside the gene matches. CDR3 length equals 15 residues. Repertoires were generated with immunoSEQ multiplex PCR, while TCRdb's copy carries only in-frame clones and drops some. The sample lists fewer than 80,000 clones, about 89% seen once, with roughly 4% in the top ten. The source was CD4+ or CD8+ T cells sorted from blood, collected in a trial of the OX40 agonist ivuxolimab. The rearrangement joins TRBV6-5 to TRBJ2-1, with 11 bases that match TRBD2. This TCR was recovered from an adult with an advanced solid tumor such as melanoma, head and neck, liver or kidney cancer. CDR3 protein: CASSGGLAGYNEQFF. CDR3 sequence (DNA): TGTGCCAGCAGTGGCGGACTAGCGGGTTACAATGAGCAGTTCTTC.